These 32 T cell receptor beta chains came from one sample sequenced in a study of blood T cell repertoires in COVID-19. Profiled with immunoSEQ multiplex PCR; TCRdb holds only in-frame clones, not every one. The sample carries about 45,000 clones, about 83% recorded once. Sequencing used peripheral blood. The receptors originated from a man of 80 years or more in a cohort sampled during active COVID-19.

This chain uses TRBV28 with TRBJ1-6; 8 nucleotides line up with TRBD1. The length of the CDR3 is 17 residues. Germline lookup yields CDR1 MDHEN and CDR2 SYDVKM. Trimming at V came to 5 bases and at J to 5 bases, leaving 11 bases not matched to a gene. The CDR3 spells CASSTSRTGYNNSPLHF. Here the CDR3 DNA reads TGTGCCAGCAGTACAAGCCGGACAGGGTACAATAATTCACCCCTCCACTTT.

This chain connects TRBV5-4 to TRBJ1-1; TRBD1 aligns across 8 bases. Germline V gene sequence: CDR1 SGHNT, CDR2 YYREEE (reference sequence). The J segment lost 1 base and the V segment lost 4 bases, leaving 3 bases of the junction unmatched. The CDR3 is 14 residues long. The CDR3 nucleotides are TGTGCCAGCAGCCAGGGACAGGCGAACACTGAAGCTTTCTTT. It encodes CASSQGQANTEAFF.

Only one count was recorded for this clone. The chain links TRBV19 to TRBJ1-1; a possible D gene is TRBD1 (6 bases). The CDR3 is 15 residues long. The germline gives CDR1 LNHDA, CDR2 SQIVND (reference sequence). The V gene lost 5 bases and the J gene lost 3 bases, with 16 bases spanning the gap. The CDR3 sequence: CASSDRGRGDTEAFF. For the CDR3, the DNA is TGTGCCAGTAGTGACCGAGGGAGGGGGGACACTGAAGCTTTCTTT.

The DNA of the CDR3 is TGTGCCAGCAGCCCCGGGTCGTCCTACGAGCAGTACTTC. Protein: CASSPGSSYEQYF. This sequence joins TRBV6-2 or TRBV6-3 and TRBJ2-7; D is undetermined. The V end was cut by 6 bases, the J end by 1 base, with 10 bases between. There are 13 residues in the CDR3. CDR1 is MNHEY, CDR2 SVGEGT, per germline.

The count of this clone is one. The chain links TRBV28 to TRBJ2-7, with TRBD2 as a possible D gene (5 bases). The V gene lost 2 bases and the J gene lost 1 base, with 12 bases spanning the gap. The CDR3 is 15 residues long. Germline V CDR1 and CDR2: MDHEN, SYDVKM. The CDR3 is CASSLEGRSSYEQYF. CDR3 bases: TGTGCCAGCAGTTTAGAGGGCAGGAGTTCCTACGAGCAGTACTTC. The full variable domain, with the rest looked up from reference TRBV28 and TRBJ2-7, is DVKVTQSSRYLVKRTGEKVFLECVQDMDHENMFWYRQDPGLGLRLIYFSYDVKMKEKGDIPEGYSVSREKKERFSLILESASTNQTSMYLCASSLEGRSSYEQYFGPGTRLTVT.

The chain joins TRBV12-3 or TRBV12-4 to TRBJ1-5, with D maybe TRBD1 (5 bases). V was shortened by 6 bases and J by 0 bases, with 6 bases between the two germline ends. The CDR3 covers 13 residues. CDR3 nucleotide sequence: TGTGCCAGCAGCAGGGATAGCAATCAGCCCCAGCATTTT. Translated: CASSRDSNQPQHF.

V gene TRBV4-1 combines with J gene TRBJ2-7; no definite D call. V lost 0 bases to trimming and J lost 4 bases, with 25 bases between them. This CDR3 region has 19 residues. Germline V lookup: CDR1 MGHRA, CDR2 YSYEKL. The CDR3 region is CASSQDYYRIAAGSYEQYF. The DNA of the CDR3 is TGCGCCAGCAGCCAAGATTATTACCGGATTGCGGCTGGGTCTTACGAGCAGTACTTC.

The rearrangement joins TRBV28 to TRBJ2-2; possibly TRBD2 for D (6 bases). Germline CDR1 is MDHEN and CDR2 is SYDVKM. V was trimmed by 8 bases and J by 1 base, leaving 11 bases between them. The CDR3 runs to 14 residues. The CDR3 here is CASWLGGNTGELFF. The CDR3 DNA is TGTGCCAGCTGGCTGGGAGGGAACACCGGGGAGCTGTTTTTT.

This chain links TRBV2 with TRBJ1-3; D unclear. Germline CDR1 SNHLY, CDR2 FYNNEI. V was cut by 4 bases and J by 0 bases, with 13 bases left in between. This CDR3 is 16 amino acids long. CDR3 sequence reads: CASSGFRGGSGNTIYF. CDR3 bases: TGTGCCAGCAGTGGGTTTCGGGGAGGCTCTGGAAACACCATATATTTT.

CDR3 in DNA: TGTGCCAGCAGTACGGGACAGGGGGCGGCCGATACGCAGTATTTT. Translation: CASSTGQGAADTQYF. The chain combines TRBV6-5 with TRBJ2-3; 12 positions match TRBD1. CDR3 length: 15 amino acids. After removal of 5 bases from V and 6 bases from J, the junction contained 6 bases not matched to a gene. Looked up from germline, CDR1 is MNHEY and CDR2 is SVGAGI.

The CDR3 sequence is CASSSVRNSYNEQFF. Written as DNA, the CDR3 is TGCGCCAGCAGCTCGGTCCGAAACTCCTACAATGAGCAGTTCTTC. The V call is TRBV5-1, the J call TRBJ2-1; D remains ambiguous. The germline gives CDR1 SGHRS, CDR2 YFSETQ. V was trimmed by 3 bases and J by 0 bases, leaving 10 bases between them. The CDR3 is 15 residues long.

Here the CDR3 reads CASSGDFSNQPQHF. CDR3 sequence (DNA): TGTGCCAGCAGTGGAGACTTTAGCAATCAGCCCCAGCATTTT. The J gene is TRBJ1-5, the V gene TRBV25-1; D is ambiguous. The V and J ends lost 4 bases and 0 bases respectively, with 7 bases between them. Germline loops: CDR1 MGHDK, CDR2 SYGVNS. The CDR3 covers 14 residues.

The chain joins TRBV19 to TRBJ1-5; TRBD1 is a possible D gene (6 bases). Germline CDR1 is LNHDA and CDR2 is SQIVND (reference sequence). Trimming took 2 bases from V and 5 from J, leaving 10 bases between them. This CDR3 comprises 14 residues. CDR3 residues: CASSISTGYQPQHF. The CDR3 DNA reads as TGTGCCAGTAGTATATCTACAGGGTATCAGCCCCAGCATTTT.

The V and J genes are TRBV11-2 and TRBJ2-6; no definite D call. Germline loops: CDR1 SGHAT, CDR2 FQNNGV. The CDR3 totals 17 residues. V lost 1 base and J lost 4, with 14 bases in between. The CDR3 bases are TGTGCCAGCAGCTTAGCCCCTCCGACAACAGGGGCCAACGTCCTGACTTTC. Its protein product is CASSLAPPTTGANVLTF.

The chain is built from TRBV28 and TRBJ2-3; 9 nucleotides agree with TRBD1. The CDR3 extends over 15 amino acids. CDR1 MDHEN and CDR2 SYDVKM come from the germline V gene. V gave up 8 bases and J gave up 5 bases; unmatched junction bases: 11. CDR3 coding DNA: TGTGCCAGCCTAGGGACAGGGCGGGGGATAGATACGCAGTATTTT. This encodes CASLGTGRGIDTQYF.

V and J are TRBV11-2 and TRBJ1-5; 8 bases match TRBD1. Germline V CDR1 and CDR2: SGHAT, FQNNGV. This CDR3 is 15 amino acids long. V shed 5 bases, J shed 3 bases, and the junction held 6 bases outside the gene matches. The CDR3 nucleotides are TGTGCCAGCAGCCTGACAGGGGACTCCAATCAGCCCCAGCATTTT. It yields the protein CASSLTGDSNQPQHF.

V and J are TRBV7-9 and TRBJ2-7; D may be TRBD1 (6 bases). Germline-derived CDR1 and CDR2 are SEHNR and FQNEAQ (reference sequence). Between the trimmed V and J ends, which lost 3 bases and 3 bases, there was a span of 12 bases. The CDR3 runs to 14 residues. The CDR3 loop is CASSLTGVLYEQYF. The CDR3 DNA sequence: TGTGCCAGCAGCTTGACAGGTGTACTCTACGAGCAGTACTTC.

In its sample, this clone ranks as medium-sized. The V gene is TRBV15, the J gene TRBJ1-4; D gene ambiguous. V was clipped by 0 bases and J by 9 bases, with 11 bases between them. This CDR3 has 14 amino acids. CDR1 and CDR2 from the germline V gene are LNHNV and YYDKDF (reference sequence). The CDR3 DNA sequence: TGTGCCACCAGCAGAGAAGGGAACGGGAAAAAACTGTTTTTT. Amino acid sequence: CATSREGNGKKLFF.

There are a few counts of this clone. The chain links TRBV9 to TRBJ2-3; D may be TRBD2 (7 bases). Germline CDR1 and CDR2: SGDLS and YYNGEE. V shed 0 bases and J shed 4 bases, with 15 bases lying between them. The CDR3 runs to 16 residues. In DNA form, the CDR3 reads TGTGCCAGCAGCGTAGGAGGGGGGGCAAGCTCAGATACGCAGTATTTT. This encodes CASSVGGGASSDTQYF.

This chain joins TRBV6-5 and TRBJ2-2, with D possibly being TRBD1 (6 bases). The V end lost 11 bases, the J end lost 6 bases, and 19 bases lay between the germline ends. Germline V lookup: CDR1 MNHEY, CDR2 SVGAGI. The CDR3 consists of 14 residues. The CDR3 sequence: CAGYGQGRPGELFF. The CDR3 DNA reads TGTGCCGGCTATGGGCAGGGGAGACCCGGGGAGCTGTTTTTT.

Written as DNA, the CDR3 is TGTGCCATCAGTGGGCGGGGGGATTACGAGCAGTACTTC. Its translation: CAISGRGDYEQYF. This chain joins TRBV10-3 and TRBJ2-7; 8 nucleotides agree with TRBD2. This CDR3 spans 13 amino acids. Germline V gene sequence: CDR1 ENHRY, CDR2 SYGVKD. The ends lost 4 bases at V and 4 bases at J; junction bases unmatched: 3.

CDR3 DNA: TGTGCCAGCAGCTTGGGGACTAGCGGGAGGGCCGATGAGCAGTTCTTC. Its protein product is CASSLGTSGRADEQFF. This chain joins TRBV7-2 and TRBJ2-1, with TRBD2 matching 16 bases. Looked up from germline, CDR1 is SGHTA and CDR2 is FQGNSA. Trimming cost V 3 bases and J 8 bases; bases outside gene matches: 4. The CDR3 loop spans 16 amino acids.

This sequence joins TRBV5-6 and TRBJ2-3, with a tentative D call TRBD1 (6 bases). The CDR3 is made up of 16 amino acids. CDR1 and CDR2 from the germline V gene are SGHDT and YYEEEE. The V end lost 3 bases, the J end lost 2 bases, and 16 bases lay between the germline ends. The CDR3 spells CASSWTVRSNTDTQYF. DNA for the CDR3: TGTGCCAGCAGCTGGACAGTCCGGAGCAACACAGATACGCAGTATTTT.

CDR3: CASHQQGHSYNSPLHF. The CDR3 DNA reads as TGTGCCAGCCATCAACAGGGCCACTCCTATAATTCACCCCTCCACTTT. The rearrangement joins TRBV28 to TRBJ1-6, with a weak D call TRBD1 (6 bases). V was shortened by 8 bases and J by 0 bases, with 14 bases between the two germline ends. CDR3 length equals 16 residues. Germline assignment: CDR1 MDHEN and CDR2 SYDVKM.

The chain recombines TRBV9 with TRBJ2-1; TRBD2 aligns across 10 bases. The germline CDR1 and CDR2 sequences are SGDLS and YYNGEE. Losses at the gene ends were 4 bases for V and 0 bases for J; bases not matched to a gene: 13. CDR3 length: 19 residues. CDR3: CASSPRGSGRFSSYNEQFF. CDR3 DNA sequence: TGTGCCAGCAGCCCCAGAGGTAGCGGGAGGTTCAGCTCCTACAATGAGCAGTTCTTC.

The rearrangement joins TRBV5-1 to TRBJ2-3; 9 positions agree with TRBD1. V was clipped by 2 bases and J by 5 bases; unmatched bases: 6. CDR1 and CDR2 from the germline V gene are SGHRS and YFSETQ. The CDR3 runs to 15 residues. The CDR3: CASSFLSGQGDTQYF. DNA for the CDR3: TGCGCCAGCAGCTTTCTATCGGGACAGGGAGATACGCAGTATTTT.

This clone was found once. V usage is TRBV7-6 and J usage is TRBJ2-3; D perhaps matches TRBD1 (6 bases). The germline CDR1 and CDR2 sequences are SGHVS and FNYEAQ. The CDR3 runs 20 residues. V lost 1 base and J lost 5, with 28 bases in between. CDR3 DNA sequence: TGTGCCAGCAGCTTAGGTTTCGGGACATCGTTCGTGCTTTTGATAGATACGCAGTATTTT. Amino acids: CASSLGFGTSFVLLIDTQYF.

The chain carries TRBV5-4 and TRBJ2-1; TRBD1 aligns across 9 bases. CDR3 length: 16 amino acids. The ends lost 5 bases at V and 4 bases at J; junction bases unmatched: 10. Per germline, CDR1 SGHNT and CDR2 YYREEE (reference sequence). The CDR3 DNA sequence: TGTGCCAGCAGATCCGGGACAGGGAGCCTATACAATGAGCAGTTCTTC. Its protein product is CASRSGTGSLYNEQFF. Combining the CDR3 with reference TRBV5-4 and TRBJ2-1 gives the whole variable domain ETGVTQSPTHLIKTRGQQVTLRCSSQSGHNTVSWYQQALGQGPQFIFQYYREEENGRGNFPPRFSGLQFPNYSSELNVNALELDDSALYLCASRSGTGSLYNEQFFGPGTRLTVL.

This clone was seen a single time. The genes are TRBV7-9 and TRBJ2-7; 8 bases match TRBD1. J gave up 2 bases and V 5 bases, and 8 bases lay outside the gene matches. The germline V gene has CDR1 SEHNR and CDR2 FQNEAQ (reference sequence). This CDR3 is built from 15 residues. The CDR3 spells CASSGRTGSPYEQYF. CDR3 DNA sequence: TGTGCCAGCAGCGGACGGACAGGGTCGCCCTACGAGCAGTACTTC.

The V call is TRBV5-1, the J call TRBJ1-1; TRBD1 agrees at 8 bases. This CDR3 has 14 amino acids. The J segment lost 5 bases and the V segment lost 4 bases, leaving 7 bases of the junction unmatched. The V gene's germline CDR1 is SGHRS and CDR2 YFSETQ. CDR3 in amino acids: CASSPGQGETEAFF. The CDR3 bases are TGCGCCAGCAGCCCTGGACAGGGAGAGACTGAAGCTTTCTTT.

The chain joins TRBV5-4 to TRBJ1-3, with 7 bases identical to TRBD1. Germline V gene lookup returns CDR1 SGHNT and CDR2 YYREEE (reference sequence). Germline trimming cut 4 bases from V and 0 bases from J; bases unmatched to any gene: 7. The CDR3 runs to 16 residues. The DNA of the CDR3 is TGTGCCAGCAGCCCTGACAGGGTAAGCTCTGGAAACACCATATATTTT. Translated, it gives CASSPDRVSSGNTIYF.

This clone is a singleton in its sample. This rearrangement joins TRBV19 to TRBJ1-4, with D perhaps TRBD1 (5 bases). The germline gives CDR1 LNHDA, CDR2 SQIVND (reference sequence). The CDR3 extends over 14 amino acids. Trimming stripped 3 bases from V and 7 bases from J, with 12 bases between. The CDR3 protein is CASSMMGRGEKLFF. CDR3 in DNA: TGTGCCAGTAGTATGATGGGGAGGGGTGAAAAACTGTTTTTT.